These T cell receptor beta chains were read from a single sample in a study of T cells in tuberculosis. Assay: immunoSEQ multiplex PCR; the TCRdb copy retains only in-frame clones and omits some. The sample has 25,000 to 30,000 clones, 90% seen once. Sequencing was performed on PBMCs. The receptors were sampled from a donor between 10 and 35 years old with latent tuberculosis or without tuberculosis infection. CDR3s include the opening cysteine and the closing phenylalanine or tryptophan. D genes are given only for firm matches. Clone size is given for some rows only: seen once, a few or many times, or a class if the clone is expanded.

v_call: TRBV18; d_call: .; clone_size: .; j_call: TRBJ2-3; cdr3_aa: CASSPNSGGGTDTQYF; cdr3_nt: TGTGCCAGCTCGCCAAATTCCGGAGGGGGCACAGATACGCAGTATTTT
v_call: TRBV15; d_call: TRBD1; clone_size: .; j_call: TRBJ2-3; cdr3_aa: CATSRPGGLTDTQYF; cdr3_nt: TGTGCCACCAGCAGACCAGGGGGCCTGACAGATACGCAGTATTTT
v_call: TRBV4-1; d_call: TRBD1; clone_size: .; j_call: TRBJ1-4; cdr3_aa: CASSPGQTTNEKLFF; cdr3_nt: TGCGCCAGCAGCCCGGGACAGACAACTAATGAAAAACTGTTTTTT
v_call: TRBV6-1; d_call: TRBD2; clone_size: .; j_call: TRBJ2-1; cdr3_aa: CASSPQIRSAAGGFF; cdr3_nt: TGTGCCAGCAGTCCTCAGATACGGTCTGCGGCGGGGGGGTTCTTC
v_call: TRBV28; d_call: TRBD1; clone_size: once; j_call: TRBJ2-5; cdr3_aa: CASSQTGETQYF; cdr3_nt: TGTGCCAGCAGTCAGACAGGGGAGACCCAGTACTTC
v_call: TRBV4-2; d_call: TRBD2; clone_size: few; j_call: TRBJ2-1; cdr3_aa: CASSQDAGGPNEQFF; cdr3_nt: TGTGCCAGCAGCCAAGATGCGGGGGGGCCCAATGAGCAGTTCTTC
v_call: TRBV13; d_call: TRBD1; clone_size: .; j_call: TRBJ1-1; cdr3_aa: CASSSTGDPPNTEAFF; cdr3_nt: TGTGCCAGCAGCTCTACAGGGGACCCCCCGAACACTGAAGCTTTCTTT
v_call: TRBV29-1; d_call: TRBD2; clone_size: .; j_call: TRBJ2-3; cdr3_aa: CSGYGTSGVTDTQYF; cdr3_nt: TGCAGCGGGTATGGAACTAGCGGGGTAACAGATACGCAGTATTTT
v_call: TRBV6-4; d_call: TRBD1; clone_size: .; j_call: TRBJ2-1; cdr3_aa: CASSDSAQGANEQFF; cdr3_nt: TGTGCCAGCAGTGACTCGGCACAGGGGGCCAATGAGCAGTTCTTC
v_call: TRBV5-1; d_call: TRBD1; clone_size: .; j_call: TRBJ1-4; cdr3_aa: CASSDGQGGPANEKLFF; cdr3_nt: TGCGCCAGCAGCGACGGACAGGGAGGGCCAGCTAATGAAAAACTGTTTTTT
v_call: TRBV27; d_call: TRBD1; clone_size: .; j_call: TRBJ1-2; cdr3_aa: CASGILTGSYGYTF; cdr3_nt: TGTGCCAGCGGAATTCTGACAGGGTCCTATGGCTACACCTTC
v_call: TRBV11-2; d_call: TRBD1; clone_size: .; j_call: TRBJ2-3; cdr3_aa: CASWTGFSTDTQYF; cdr3_nt: TGTGCCAGCTGGACAGGGTTTAGCACAGATACGCAGTATTTT
v_call: TRBV27; d_call: TRBD2; clone_size: once; j_call: TRBJ2-7; cdr3_aa: CASRRTSGDSYEQYF; cdr3_nt: TGTGCCAGCAGGCGGACTAGCGGGGACTCCTACGAGCAGTACTTC
v_call: TRBV5-6; d_call: .; clone_size: .; j_call: TRBJ1-2; cdr3_aa: CASSPGDHYGYTF; cdr3_nt: TGTGCCAGCAGCCCGGGGGACCACTATGGCTACACCTTC
v_call: TRBV2; d_call: TRBD2; clone_size: .; j_call: TRBJ2-5; cdr3_aa: CASTSGGAFETQYF; cdr3_nt: TGTGCCAGCACTAGCGGGGGGGCCTTCGAGACCCAGTACTTC
v_call: TRBV7-9; d_call: TRBD2; clone_size: .; j_call: TRBJ2-7; cdr3_aa: CASSKGTSGTYEQYF; cdr3_nt: TGTGCCAGCAGCAAAGGGACTAGCGGGACCTACGAGCAGTACTTC
v_call: TRBV7-9; d_call: .; clone_size: .; j_call: TRBJ2-1; cdr3_aa: CASSLSRRLYNEQFF; cdr3_nt: TGTGCCAGCAGCTTATCGCGGAGACTTTACAATGAGCAGTTCTTC
v_call: TRBV7-9; d_call: .; clone_size: .; j_call: TRBJ1-4; cdr3_aa: CASSLGGDNEKLFF; cdr3_nt: TGTGCCAGCAGCTTAGGGGGGGATAATGAAAAACTGTTTTTT
v_call: TRBV28; d_call: .; clone_size: .; j_call: TRBJ1-2; cdr3_aa: CASSAPLPGEAYGYTF; cdr3_nt: TGTGCCAGCAGCGCCCCCCTGCCGGGTGAGGCCTATGGCTACACCTTC
v_call: TRBV6-5; d_call: .; clone_size: .; j_call: TRBJ1-4; cdr3_aa: CASSYVGEGEKLFF; cdr3_nt: TGTGCCAGCAGTTACGTGGGGGAGGGTGAAAAACTGTTTTTT
v_call: TRBV5-1; d_call: TRBD2; clone_size: .; j_call: TRBJ2-3; cdr3_aa: CASSLDGYGRTDTQYF; cdr3_nt: TGCGCCAGCAGCTTGGACGGCTACGGGAGGACAGATACGCAGTATTTT
v_call: TRBV5-6; d_call: TRBD2; clone_size: .; j_call: TRBJ2-1; cdr3_aa: CASSLSAGGPYNEQFF; cdr3_nt: TGTGCCAGCAGCTTGTCAGCGGGGGGGCCGTACAATGAGCAGTTCTTC
v_call: TRBV18; d_call: .; clone_size: .; j_call: TRBJ2-6; cdr3_aa: CASSPMVGPGANVLTF; cdr3_nt: TGTGCCAGCTCACCGATGGTGGGGCCGGGGGCCAACGTCCTGACTTTC
v_call: TRBV9; d_call: .; clone_size: .; j_call: TRBJ2-1; cdr3_aa: CASSVASSYNEQFF; cdr3_nt: TGTGCCAGCAGCGTAGCTAGCTCCTACAATGAGCAGTTCTTC
v_call: TRBV7-9; d_call: .; clone_size: .; j_call: TRBJ2-7; cdr3_aa: CASSLVGTNYEQYF; cdr3_nt: TGTGCCAGCAGCTTAGTGGGGACAAACTACGAGCAGTACTTC
v_call: TRBV5-4; d_call: .; clone_size: .; j_call: TRBJ1-2; cdr3_aa: CASTSGGINYGYTF; cdr3_nt: TGTGCCAGCACCTCGGGCGGGATAAACTATGGCTACACCTTC
v_call: TRBV19; d_call: .; clone_size: few; j_call: TRBJ2-2; cdr3_aa: CASSSAGYTGELFF; cdr3_nt: TGTGCCAGTAGTTCGGCAGGGTACACCGGGGAGCTGTTTTTT
v_call: TRBV5-6; d_call: .; clone_size: .; j_call: TRBJ2-5; cdr3_aa: CASSLKGVETQYF; cdr3_nt: TGTGCCAGCAGCTTGAAGGGGGTGGAGACCCAGTACTTC
v_call: TRBV7-2; d_call: .; clone_size: .; j_call: TRBJ2-3; cdr3_aa: CASSLRGLAVSTDTQYF; cdr3_nt: TGTGCCAGCAGCCTCAGGGGGCTAGCGGTTAGCACAGATACGCAGTATTTT
v_call: TRBV5-1; d_call: TRBD2; clone_size: .; j_call: TRBJ2-1; cdr3_aa: CASRGTSSRRLLWQFF; cdr3_nt: TGCGCCAGCAGGGGGACTAGTAGTCGTCGGCTACTTTGGCAGTTCTTC
v_call: TRBV5-4; d_call: TRBD1; clone_size: .; j_call: TRBJ2-1; cdr3_aa: CASSRQGADEQFF; cdr3_nt: TGTGCCAGCAGTCGACAGGGGGCGGATGAGCAGTTCTTC
v_call: TRBV7-6; d_call: TRBD1; clone_size: .; j_call: TRBJ1-3; cdr3_aa: CASSAERQGSSGNTIYF; cdr3_nt: TGTGCCAGCAGCGCCGAACGACAGGGAAGCTCTGGAAACACCATATATTTT
v_call: TRBV5-6; d_call: TRBD1; clone_size: .; j_call: TRBJ2-2; cdr3_aa: CASSFTGDPNTGELFF; cdr3_nt: TGTGCCAGCAGCTTCACAGGGGATCCAAACACCGGGGAGCTGTTTTTT
v_call: TRBV27; d_call: TRBD1; clone_size: .; j_call: TRBJ1-5; cdr3_aa: CASSWTGGNQPQHF; cdr3_nt: TGTGCCAGCAGTTGGACAGGGGGGAATCAGCCCCAGCATTTT
v_call: TRBV14; d_call: .; clone_size: .; j_call: TRBJ1-1; cdr3_aa: CASSPRGIMNTEAFF; cdr3_nt: TGTGCCAGCAGCCCCCGGGGTATCATGAACACTGAAGCTTTCTTT
v_call: TRBV5-1; d_call: TRBD2; clone_size: .; j_call: TRBJ2-3; cdr3_aa: CASSFGLAQQAADTQYF; cdr3_nt: TGCGCCAGCAGCTTCGGACTAGCCCAGCAAGCGGCAGATACGCAGTATTTT
v_call: TRBV19; d_call: .; clone_size: once; j_call: TRBJ1-3; cdr3_aa: CASSIPGSGNTIYF; cdr3_nt: TGTGCCAGTAGTATCCCCGGCTCTGGAAACACCATATATTTT
v_call: TRBV27; d_call: TRBD2; clone_size: .; j_call: TRBJ2-3; cdr3_aa: CATRDYGGADTQYF; cdr3_nt: TGTGCCACCCGGGACTACGGTGGGGCAGATACGCAGTATTTT
v_call: TRBV9; d_call: .; clone_size: large; j_call: TRBJ2-1; cdr3_aa: CASSAWGDSYNEQFF; cdr3_nt: TGTGCCAGCAGCGCATGGGGGGATTCCTACAATGAGCAGTTCTTC
v_call: TRBV5-1; d_call: TRBD2; clone_size: once; j_call: TRBJ2-3; cdr3_aa: CASSYGTSGGTDTQYF; cdr3_nt: TGCGCCAGCAGCTATGGGACTAGCGGGGGGACAGATACGCAGTATTTT
v_call: TRBV21-1; d_call: .; clone_size: few; j_call: TRBJ2-3; cdr3_aa: CASSATSGGTDTQYF; cdr3_nt: TGTGCCAGCAGCGCGACTAGCGGGGGCACAGATACGCAGTATTTT
v_call: TRBV5-5; d_call: TRBD1; clone_size: .; j_call: TRBJ1-2; cdr3_aa: CASSSTGFYGYTF; cdr3_nt: TGTGCCAGCAGCTCGACAGGGTTCTATGGCTACACCTTC
v_call: TRBV10-1; d_call: TRBD2; clone_size: .; j_call: TRBJ2-5; cdr3_aa: CASSRDYQQETQYF; cdr3_nt: TGCGCCAGCAGTAGGGACTACCAACAAGAGACCCAGTACTTC
v_call: TRBV28; d_call: TRBD1; clone_size: .; j_call: TRBJ1-2; cdr3_aa: CASSFTGEKGYYGYTF; cdr3_nt: TGTGCCAGCAGTTTTACAGGGGAAAAAGGGTACTATGGCTACACCTTC
v_call: TRBV2; d_call: .; clone_size: few; j_call: TRBJ1-4; cdr3_aa: CASGQRNEKLFF; cdr3_nt: TGTGCCAGCGGACAGAGAAATGAAAAACTGTTTTTT
v_call: TRBV18; d_call: .; clone_size: few; j_call: TRBJ1-5; cdr3_aa: CASSPPWTDTNQPQHF; cdr3_nt: TGTGCCAGCTCACCACCTTGGACAGACACCAATCAGCCCCAGCATTTT
v_call: TRBV7-8; d_call: TRBD1; clone_size: .; j_call: TRBJ2-3; cdr3_aa: CASSWRQGPDTQYF; cdr3_nt: TGTGCCAGCAGCTGGAGACAGGGACCAGATACGCAGTATTTT
v_call: TRBV19; d_call: .; clone_size: .; j_call: TRBJ1-2; cdr3_aa: CASSIDRTVGYGYTF; cdr3_nt: TGTGCCAGTAGTATAGATAGGACAGTGGGGTATGGCTACACCTTC
v_call: TRBV19; d_call: TRBD1; clone_size: .; j_call: TRBJ1-3; cdr3_aa: CASSMEDRAGNTIYF; cdr3_nt: TGTGCCAGTAGTATGGAGGACAGGGCTGGAAACACCATATATTTT
v_call: TRBV19; d_call: .; clone_size: .; j_call: TRBJ2-7; cdr3_aa: CASSIGGNGEQYF; cdr3_nt: TGTGCCAGTAGTATTGGAGGGAACGGGGAGCAGTACTTC
v_call: TRBV9; d_call: TRBD1; clone_size: once; j_call: TRBJ1-1; cdr3_aa: CASSGRQGNEAFF; cdr3_nt: TGTGCCAGCAGCGGGAGACAGGGGAATGAAGCTTTCTTT
v_call: TRBV5-6; d_call: .; clone_size: .; j_call: TRBJ1-1; cdr3_aa: CASSYTHTEAFF; cdr3_nt: TGTGCCAGCAGCTATACACACACTGAAGCTTTCTTT
v_call: TRBV10-3; d_call: TRBD1; clone_size: .; j_call: TRBJ1-5; cdr3_aa: CAISKGTGVNQPQHF; cdr3_nt: TGTGCCATCAGCAAAGGGACAGGGGTTAATCAGCCCCAGCATTTT
v_call: TRBV7-2; d_call: TRBD1; clone_size: .; j_call: TRBJ1-2; cdr3_aa: CASSRDRAAGYTF; cdr3_nt: TGTGCCAGCAGCCGCGACAGGGCTGCTGGCTACACCTTC
v_call: TRBV2; d_call: .; clone_size: .; j_call: TRBJ2-5; cdr3_aa: CASSEALTGVGQETQYF; cdr3_nt: TGTGCCAGCAGTGAAGCACTTACGGGGGTAGGGCAAGAGACCCAGTACTTC